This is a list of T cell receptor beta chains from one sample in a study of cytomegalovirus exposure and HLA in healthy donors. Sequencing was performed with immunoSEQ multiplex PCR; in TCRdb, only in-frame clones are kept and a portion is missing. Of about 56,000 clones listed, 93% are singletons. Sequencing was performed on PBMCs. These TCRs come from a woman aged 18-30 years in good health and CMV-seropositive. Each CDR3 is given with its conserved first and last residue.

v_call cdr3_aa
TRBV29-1 CSVVTGGAGELFF
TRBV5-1 CASSRFGGETQYF
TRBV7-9 CASSLKGAGYEQYF
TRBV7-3 CASSLQSGGTYEQYF
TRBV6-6 CASSYRPSSYNEQFF
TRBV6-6 CASSDSGQGRQPQHF
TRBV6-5 CASSYSGGEETQYF
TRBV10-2 CASSTSTGGNSPLHF
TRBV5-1 CAITAGGAPYEQYF
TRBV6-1 CASSDRQGSNQPQHF
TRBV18 CASSRPGGALTDTQYF
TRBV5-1 CASSSGTGLGGNTIYF
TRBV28 CASSFRQNSPGTYEQYF
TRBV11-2 CASSLRTGFGTDTQYF
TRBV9 CASSVSGGPRASPLHF
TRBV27 CASSPLGGTGELFF